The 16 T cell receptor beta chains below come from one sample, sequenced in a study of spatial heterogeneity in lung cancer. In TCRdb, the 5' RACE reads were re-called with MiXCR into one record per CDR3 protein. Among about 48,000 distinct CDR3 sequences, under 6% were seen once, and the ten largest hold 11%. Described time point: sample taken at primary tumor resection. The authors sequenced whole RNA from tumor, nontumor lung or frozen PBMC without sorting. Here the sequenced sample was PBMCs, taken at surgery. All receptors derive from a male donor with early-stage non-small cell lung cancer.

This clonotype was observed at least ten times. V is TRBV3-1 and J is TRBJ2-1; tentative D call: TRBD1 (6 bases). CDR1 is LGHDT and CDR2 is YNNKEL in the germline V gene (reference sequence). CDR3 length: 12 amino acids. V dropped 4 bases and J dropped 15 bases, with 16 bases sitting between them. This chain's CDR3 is CASSLTRGNRFF. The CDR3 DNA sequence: TGTGCCAGCAGCCTAACCAGGGGAAATCGGTTCTTC.

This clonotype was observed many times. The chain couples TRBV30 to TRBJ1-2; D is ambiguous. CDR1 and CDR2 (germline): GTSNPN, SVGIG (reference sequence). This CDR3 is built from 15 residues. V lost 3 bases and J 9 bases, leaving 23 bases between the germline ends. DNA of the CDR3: TGTGCCTGGAGATTAATTCTGGTCGACCCCGTGAGCTACACCTTC. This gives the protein CAWRLILVDPVSYTF.

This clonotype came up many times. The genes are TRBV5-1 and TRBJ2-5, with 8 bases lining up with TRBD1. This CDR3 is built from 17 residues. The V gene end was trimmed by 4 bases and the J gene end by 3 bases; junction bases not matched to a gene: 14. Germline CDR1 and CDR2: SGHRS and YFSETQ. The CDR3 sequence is CASSVGLLPTGEETQYF. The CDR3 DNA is TGCGCCAGCAGCGTGGGTCTTTTGCCGACAGGGGAAGAGACCCAGTACTTC. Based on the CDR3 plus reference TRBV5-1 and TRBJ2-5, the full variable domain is KAGVTQTPRYLIKTRGQQVTLSCSPISGHRSVSWYQQTPGQGLQFLFEYFSETQRNKGNFPGRFSGRQFSNSRSEMNVSTLELGDSALYLCASSVGLLPTGEETQYFGPGTRLLVL.

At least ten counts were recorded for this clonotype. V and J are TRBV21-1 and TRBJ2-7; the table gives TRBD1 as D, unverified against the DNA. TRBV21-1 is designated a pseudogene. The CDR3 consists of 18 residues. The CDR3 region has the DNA TGTGCCAGCAGCACCCATCGGGACCTCACTACAAGCTCCTACGAGCAGTACTTC. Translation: CASSTHRDLTTSSYEQYF.

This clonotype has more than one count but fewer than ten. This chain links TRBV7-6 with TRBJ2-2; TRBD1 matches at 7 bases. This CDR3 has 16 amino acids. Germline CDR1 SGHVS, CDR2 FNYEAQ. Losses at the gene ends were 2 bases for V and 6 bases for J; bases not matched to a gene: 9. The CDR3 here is CASSLNRGRLSGELFF. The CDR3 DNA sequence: TGTGCCAGCAGCTTAAATAGGGGGCGCCTCTCCGGGGAGCTGTTTTTT.

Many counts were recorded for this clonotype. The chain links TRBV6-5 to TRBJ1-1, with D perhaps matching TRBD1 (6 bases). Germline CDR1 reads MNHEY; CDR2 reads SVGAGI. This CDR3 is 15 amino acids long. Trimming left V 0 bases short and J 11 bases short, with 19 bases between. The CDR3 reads CASSYSEGGFTGAFF. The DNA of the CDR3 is TGTGCCAGCAGTTACTCTGAGGGGGGGTTTACGGGCGCTTTCTTT.

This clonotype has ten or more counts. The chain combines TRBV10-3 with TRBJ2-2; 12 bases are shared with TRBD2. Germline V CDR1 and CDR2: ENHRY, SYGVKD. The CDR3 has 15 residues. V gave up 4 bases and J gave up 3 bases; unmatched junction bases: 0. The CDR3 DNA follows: TGTGCCATCAGTGGACTAGCGGGAGACACCGGGGAGCTGTTTTTT. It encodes CAISGLAGDTGELFF.

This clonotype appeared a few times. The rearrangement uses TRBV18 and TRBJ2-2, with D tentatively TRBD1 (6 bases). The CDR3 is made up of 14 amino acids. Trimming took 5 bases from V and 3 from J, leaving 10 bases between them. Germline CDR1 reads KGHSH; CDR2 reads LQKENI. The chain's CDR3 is CASSSKGDTGELFF. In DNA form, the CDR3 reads TGTGCCAGCTCATCTAAGGGGGACACCGGGGAGCTGTTTTTT. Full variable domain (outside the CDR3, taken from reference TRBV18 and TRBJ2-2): NAGVMQNPRHLVRRRGQEARLRCSPMKGHSHVYWYRQLPEEGLKFMVYLQKENIIDESGMPKERFSAEFPKEGPSILRIQQVVRGDSAAYFCASSSKGDTGELFFGEGSRLTVL.

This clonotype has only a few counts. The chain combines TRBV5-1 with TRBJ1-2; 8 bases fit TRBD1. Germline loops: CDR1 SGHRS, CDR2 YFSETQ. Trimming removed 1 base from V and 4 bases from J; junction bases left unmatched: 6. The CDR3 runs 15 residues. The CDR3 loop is CASSLTGQGGYGYTF. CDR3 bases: TGCGCCAGCAGCTTGACCGGACAGGGAGGCTATGGCTACACCTTC.

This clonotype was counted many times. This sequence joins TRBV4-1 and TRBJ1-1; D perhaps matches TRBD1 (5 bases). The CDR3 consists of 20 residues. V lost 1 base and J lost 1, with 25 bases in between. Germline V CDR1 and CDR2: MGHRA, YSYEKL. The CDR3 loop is CASSQVLSQGGIRTNTEAFF. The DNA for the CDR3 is TGCGCCAGCAGCCAAGTTTTAAGTCAGGGCGGGATTCGTACGAACACTGAAGCTTTCTTT.

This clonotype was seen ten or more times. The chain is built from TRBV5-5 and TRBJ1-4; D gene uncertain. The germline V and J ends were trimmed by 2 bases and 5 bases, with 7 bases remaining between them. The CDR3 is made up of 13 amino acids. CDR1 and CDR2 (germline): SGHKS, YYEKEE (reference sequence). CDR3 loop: CASSLAQNEKLFF. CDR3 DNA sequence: TGTGCCAGCAGCTTAGCTCAGAATGAAAAACTGTTTTTT.

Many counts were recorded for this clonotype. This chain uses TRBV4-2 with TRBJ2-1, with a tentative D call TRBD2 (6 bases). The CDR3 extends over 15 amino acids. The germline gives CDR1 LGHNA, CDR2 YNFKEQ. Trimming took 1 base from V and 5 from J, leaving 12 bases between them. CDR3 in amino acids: CASSQALAGNNEQFF. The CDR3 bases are TGTGCCAGCAGCCAAGCACTAGCAGGTAACAATGAGCAGTTCTTC.

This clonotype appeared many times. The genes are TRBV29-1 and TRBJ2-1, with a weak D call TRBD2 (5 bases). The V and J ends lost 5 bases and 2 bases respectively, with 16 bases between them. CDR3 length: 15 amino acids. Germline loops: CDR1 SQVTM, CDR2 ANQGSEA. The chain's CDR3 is CSVYGLAETYNEQFF. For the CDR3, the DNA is TGCAGCGTTTACGGGCTAGCCGAAACCTACAATGAGCAGTTCTTC.

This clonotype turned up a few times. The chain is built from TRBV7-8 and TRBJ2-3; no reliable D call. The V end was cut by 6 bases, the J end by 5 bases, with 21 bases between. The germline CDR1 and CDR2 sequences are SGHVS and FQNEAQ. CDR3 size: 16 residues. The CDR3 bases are TGTGCCAGCAGTTCAATTCAAATCAGTGTTTTAGATACGCAGTATTTT. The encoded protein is CASSSIQISVLDTQYF.

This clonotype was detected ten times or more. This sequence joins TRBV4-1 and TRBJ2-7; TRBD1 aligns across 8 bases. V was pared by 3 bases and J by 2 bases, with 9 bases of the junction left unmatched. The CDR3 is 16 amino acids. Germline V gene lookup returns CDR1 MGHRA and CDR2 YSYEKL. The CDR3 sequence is CASSQRPGQETYEQYF. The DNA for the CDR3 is TGCGCCAGCAGCCAGCGTCCGGGACAGGAGACCTACGAGCAGTACTTC.

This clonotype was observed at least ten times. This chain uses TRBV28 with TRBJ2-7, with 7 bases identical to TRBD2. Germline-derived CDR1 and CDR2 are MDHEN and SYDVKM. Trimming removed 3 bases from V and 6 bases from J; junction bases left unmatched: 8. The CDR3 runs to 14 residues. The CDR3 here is CASSFGGGLGEQYF. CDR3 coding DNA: TGTGCCAGCAGTTTTGGGGGAGGGCTGGGCGAGCAGTACTTC.